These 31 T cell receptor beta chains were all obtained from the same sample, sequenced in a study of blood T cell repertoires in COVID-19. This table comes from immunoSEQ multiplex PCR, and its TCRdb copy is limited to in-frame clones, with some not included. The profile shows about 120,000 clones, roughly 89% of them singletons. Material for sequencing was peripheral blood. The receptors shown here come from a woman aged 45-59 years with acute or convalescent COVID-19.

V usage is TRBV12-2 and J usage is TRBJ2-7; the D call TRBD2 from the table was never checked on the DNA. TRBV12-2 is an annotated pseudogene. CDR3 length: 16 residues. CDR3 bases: TGTGCAAGTCGCTTAAGCGGCCAGCGGGGATCCTACGAGCAGTACTTC. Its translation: CASRLSGQRGSYEQYF.

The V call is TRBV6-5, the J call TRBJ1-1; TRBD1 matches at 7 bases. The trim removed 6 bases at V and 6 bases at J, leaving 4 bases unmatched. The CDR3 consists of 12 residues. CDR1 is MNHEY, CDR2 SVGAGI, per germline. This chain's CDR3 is CASSPGGPEAFF. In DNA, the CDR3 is TGTGCCAGCAGCCCAGGGGGGCCTGAAGCTTTCTTT.

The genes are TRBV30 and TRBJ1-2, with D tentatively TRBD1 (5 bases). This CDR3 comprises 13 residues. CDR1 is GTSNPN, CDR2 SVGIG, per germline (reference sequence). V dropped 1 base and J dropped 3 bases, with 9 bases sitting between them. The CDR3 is CAWSAGGHYGYTF. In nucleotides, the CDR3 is TGTGCCTGGAGTGCCGGGGGTCACTATGGCTACACCTTC.

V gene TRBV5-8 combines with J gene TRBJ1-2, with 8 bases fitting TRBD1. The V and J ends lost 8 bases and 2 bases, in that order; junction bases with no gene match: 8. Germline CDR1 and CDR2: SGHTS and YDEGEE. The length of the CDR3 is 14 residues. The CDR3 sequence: CARKGTGHNYGYTF. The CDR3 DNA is TGTGCCAGGAAGGGGACAGGCCACAACTATGGCTACACCTTC.

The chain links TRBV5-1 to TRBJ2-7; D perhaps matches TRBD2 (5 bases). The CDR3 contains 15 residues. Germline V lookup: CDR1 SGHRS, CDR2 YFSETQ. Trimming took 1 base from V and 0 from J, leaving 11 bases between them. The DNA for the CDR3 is TGCGCCAGCAGCTTGAGTACGGGGAACTCCTACGAGCAGTACTTC. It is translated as CASSLSTGNSYEQYF.

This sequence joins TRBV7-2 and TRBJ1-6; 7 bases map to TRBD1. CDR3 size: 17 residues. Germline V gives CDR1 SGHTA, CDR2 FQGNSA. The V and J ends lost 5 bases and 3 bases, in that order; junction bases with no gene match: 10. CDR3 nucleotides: TGTGCCAGCAGCATTACCGGGACAGTTCTCTATAATTCACCCCTCCACTTT. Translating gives CASSITGTVLYNSPLHF.

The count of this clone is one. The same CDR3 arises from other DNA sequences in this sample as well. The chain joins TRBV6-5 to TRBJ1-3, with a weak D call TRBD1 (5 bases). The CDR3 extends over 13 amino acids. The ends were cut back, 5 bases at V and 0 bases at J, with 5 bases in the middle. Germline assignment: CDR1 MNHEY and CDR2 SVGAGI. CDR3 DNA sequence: TGTGCCAGCAGTCAGGGCTCTGGAAACACCATATATTTT. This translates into CASSQGSGNTIYF.

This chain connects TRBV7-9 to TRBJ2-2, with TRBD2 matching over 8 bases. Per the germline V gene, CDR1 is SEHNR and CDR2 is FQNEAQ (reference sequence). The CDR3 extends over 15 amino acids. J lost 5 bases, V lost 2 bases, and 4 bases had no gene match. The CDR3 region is CASSLQAGVTGELFF. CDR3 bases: TGTGCCAGCAGCTTACAAGCGGGAGTTACCGGGGAGCTGTTTTTT.

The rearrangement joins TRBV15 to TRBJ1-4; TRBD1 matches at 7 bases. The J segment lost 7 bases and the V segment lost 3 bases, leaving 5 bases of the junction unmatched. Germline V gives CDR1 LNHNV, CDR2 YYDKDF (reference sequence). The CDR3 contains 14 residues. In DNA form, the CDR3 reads TGTGCCACCAGCAGGACAGGGAAGGGTGAAAAACTGTTTTTT. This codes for CATSRTGKGEKLFF.

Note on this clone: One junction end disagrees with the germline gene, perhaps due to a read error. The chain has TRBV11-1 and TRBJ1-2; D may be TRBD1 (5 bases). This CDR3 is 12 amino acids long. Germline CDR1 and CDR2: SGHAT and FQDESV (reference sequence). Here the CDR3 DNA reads TGTGCCAGCAGCTTAAACCGGGACTCCTTATTCTTC. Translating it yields CASSLNRDSLFF.

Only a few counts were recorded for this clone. The CDR3 sequence is CASSSYNSPLHF. The CDR3 bases are TGTGCCAGTAGTTCGTATAATTCACCCCTCCACTTT. J is TRBJ1-6 and V is TRBV19, with unresolved D. The CDR3 covers 12 residues. The V end was cut by 5 bases, the J end by 4 bases, with 3 bases between. CDR1 and CDR2 (germline): LNHDA, SQIVND (reference sequence).

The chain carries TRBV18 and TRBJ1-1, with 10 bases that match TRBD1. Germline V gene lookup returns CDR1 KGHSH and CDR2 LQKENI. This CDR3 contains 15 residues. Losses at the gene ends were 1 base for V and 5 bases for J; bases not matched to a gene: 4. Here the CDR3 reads CASSPQSDRGTEAFF. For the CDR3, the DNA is TGTGCCAGCTCACCACAATCGGACAGGGGGACTGAAGCTTTCTTT.

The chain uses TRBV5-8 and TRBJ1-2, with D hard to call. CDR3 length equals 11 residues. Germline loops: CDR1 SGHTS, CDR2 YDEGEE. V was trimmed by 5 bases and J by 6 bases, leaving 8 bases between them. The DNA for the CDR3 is TGTGCCAGCAGACTGGAGGATGGCTACACCTTC. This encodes CASRLEDGYTF.

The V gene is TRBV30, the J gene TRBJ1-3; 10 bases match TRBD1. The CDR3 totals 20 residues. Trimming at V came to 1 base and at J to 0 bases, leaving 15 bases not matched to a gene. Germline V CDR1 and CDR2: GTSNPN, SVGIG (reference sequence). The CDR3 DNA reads TGTGCCTGGAGTGGTCTGAAAAACCCGGGACAGGGGAACTCTGGAAACACCATATATTTT. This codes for CAWSGLKNPGQGNSGNTIYF.

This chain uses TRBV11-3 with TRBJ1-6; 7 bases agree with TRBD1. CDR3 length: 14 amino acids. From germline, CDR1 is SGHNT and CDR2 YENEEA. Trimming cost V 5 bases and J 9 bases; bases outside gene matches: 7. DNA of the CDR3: TGTGCCAGCAGCCGAGGGGGCGCGAGTTCACCCCTCCACTTT. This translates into CASSRGGASSPLHF. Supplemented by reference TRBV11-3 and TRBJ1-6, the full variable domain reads EAGVVQSPRYKIIEKKQPVAFWCNPISGHNTLYWYLQNLGQGPELLIRYENEEAVDDSQLPKDRFSAERLKGVDSTLKIQPAELGDSAVYLCASSRGGASSPLHFGNGTRLTVT.

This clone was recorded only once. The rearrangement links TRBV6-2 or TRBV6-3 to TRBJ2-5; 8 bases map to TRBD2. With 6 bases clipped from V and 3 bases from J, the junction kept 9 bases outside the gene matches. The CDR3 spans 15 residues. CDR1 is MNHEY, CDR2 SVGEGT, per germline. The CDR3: CASSSAGAGEETQYF. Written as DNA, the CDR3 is TGTGCCAGCAGCTCCGCCGGAGCGGGGGAAGAGACCCAGTACTTC.

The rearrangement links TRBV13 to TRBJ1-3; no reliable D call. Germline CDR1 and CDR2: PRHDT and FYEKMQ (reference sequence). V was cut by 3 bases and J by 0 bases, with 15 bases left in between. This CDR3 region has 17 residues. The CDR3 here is CASSFSTDAGSGNTIYF. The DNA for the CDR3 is TGTGCCAGCAGCTTCTCCACGGACGCGGGCTCTGGAAACACCATATATTTT. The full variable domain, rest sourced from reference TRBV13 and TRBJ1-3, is AAGVIQSPRHLIKEKRETATLKCYPIPRHDTVYWYQQGPGQDPQFLISFYEKMQSDKGSIPDRFSAQQFSDYHSELNMSSLELGDSALYFCASSFSTDAGSGNTIYFGEGSWLTVV.

CDR3 sequence (DNA): TGTGCCAGCAGCTACAGACCGACAGGAGACTCTGGGGCCAACGTCCTGACTTTC. Protein product: CASSYRPTGDSGANVLTF. V usage is TRBV27 and J usage is TRBJ2-6; tentatively, D is TRBD1 (6 bases). The germline gives CDR1 MNHEY, CDR2 SMNVEV (reference sequence). V lost 6 bases and J 0 bases, leaving 18 bases between the germline ends. The CDR3 spans 18 residues. The full variable domain, its missing parts supplied by reference TRBV27 and TRBJ2-6, is EAQVTQNPRYLITVTGKKLTVTCSQNMNHEYMSWYRQDPGLGLRQIYYSMNVEVTDKGDVPEGYKVSRKEKRNFPLILESPSPNQTSLYFCASSYRPTGDSGANVLTFGAGSRLTVL.

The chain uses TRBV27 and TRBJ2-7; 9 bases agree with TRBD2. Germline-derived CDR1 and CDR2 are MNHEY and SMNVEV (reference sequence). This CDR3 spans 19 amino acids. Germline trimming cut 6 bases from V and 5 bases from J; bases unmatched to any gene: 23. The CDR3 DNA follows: TGTGCCAGCAGCCACCGAGCGGGGGGCCCGTTATTGATAACCCACGAGCAGTACTTC. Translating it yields CASSHRAGGPLLITHEQYF.

The CDR3 bases are TGTGCCAGCAGCCCATGGATAGCGGGGGAATACAATGAGCAGTTCTTC. This gives the protein CASSPWIAGEYNEQFF. The rearrangement joins TRBV11-2 to TRBJ2-1; 9 bases are shared with TRBD2. The CDR3 totals 16 residues. Per the germline V gene, CDR1 is SGHAT and CDR2 is FQNNGV. V lost 5 bases to trimming and J lost 4 bases; unmatched junction nucleotides: 9.

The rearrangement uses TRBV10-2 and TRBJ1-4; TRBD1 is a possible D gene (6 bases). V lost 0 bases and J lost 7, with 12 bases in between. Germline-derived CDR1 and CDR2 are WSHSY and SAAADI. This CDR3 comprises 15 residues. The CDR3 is CASSESTQGIEKLFF. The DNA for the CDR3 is TGCGCCAGCAGTGAGTCGACTCAGGGGATTGAAAAACTGTTTTTT.

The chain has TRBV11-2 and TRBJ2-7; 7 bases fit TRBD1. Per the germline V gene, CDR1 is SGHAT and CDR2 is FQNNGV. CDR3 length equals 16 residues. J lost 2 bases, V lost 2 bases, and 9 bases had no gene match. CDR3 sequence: CASSLNGQVGTYEQYF. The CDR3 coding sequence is TGTGCCAGCAGCTTAAATGGACAGGTGGGAACCTACGAGCAGTACTTC.

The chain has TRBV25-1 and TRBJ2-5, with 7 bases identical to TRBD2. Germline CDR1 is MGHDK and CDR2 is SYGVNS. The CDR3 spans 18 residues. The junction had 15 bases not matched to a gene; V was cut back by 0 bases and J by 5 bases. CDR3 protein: CASSEYMGRAGRGETQYF. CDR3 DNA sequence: TGTGCCAGCAGTGAATATATGGGCAGAGCGGGGCGTGGCGAGACCCAGTACTTC.

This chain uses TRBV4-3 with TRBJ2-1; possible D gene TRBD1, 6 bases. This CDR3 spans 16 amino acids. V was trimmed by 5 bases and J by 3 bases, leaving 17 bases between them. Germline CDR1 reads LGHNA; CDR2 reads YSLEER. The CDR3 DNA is TGCGCCAGCAGCAGCGCACGGGGACAAATCTACAATGAGCAGTTCTTC. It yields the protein CASSSARGQIYNEQFF.

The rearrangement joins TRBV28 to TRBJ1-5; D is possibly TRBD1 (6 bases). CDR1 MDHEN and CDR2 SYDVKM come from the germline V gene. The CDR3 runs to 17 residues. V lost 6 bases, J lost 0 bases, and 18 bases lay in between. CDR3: CASRSPGRGGSNQPQHF. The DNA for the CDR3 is TGTGCCAGCAGATCCCCCGGCAGGGGCGGTAGCAATCAGCCCCAGCATTTT.

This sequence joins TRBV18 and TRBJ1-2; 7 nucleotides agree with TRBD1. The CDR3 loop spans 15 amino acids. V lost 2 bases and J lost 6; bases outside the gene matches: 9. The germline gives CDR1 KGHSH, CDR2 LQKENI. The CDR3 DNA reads TGTGCCAGCTCACCAGCCCCGAGACAGGGAGATGGCTACACCTTC. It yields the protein CASSPAPRQGDGYTF.

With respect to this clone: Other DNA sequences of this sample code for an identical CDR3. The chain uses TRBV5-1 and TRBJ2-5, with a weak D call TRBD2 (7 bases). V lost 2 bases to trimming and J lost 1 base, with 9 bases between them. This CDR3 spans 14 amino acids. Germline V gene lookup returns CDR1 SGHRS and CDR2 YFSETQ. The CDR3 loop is CASSLGGGQETQYF. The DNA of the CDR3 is TGCGCCAGCAGCTTAGGGGGGGGCCAAGAGACCCAGTACTTC. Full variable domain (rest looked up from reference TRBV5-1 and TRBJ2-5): KAGVTQTPRYLIKTRGQQVTLSCSPISGHRSVSWYQQTPGQGLQFLFEYFSETQRNKGNFPGRFSGRQFSNSRSEMNVSTLELGDSALYLCASSLGGGQETQYFGPGTRLLVL.

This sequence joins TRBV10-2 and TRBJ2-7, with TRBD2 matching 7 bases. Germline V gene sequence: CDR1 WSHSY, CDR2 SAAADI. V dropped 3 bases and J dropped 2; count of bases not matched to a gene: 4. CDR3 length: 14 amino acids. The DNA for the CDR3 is TGCGCCAGCAGTGACGGGCGGGAGACCTACGAGCAGTACTTC. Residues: CASSDGRETYEQYF.

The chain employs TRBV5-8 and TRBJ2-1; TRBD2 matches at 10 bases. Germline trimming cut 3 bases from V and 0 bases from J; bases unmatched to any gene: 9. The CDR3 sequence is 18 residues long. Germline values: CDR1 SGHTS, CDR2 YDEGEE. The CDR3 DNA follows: TGTGCCAGCAGCTGGGGCACACTAGCGGGATTCTCCTACAATGAGCAGTTCTTC. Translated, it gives CASSWGTLAGFSYNEQFF. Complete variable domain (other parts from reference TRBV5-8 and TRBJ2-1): EAGVTQSPTHLIKTRGQQATLRCSPISGHTSVYWYQQALGLGLQFLLWYDEGEERNRGNFPPRFSGRQFPNYSSELNVNALELEDSALYLCASSWGTLAGFSYNEQFFGPGTRLTVL.

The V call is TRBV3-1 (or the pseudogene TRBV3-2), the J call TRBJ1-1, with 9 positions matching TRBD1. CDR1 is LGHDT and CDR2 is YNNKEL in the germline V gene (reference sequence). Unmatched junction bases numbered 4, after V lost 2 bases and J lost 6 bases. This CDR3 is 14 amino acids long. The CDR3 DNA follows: TGTGCCAGCAGCCAAATCCGGGACAGGGCTGAAGCTTTCTTT. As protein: CASSQIRDRAEAFF.

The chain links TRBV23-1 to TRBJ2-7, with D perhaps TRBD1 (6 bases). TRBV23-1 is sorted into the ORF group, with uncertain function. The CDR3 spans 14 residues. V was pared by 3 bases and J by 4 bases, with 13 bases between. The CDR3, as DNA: TGCGCCAGCAGTCATCCGACAGGATCGTACGAGCAGTACTTC. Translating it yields CASSHPTGSYEQYF.